This TCR beta chain was obtained from a study of graft-versus-host responses after intestinal transplantation. Study background: Among the recipients, transplants were multivisceral, liver-intestinal, or isolated intestinal.

The germline V gene has CDR1 MNHEY and CDR2 SVGAGI. V dropped 6 bases and J dropped 4 bases, with 4 bases sitting between them. This CDR3 is 10 amino acids long. Clones were sequenced by immunoSEQ multiplex PCR, and TCRdb holds only the in-frame ones, with some missing. The repertoire includes about 27,000 clones, approximately 93% of them detected once, and around 0.53% sits in the top ten. The receptor comes from a human patient who received an intestinal transplant, so some T cells may come from the graft donor. The chain employs TRBV6-5 and TRBJ2-7; D is unresolved. The sequenced sample was PBMCs, obtained 18 days after transplant. The CDR3 DNA follows: TGTGCCAGCAGAGATTACGAGCAGTACTTC. It translates to CASRDYEQYF.